The 20 T cell receptor beta chains in this list originate from one sample, sequenced in a study of PD-L1 blockade in urothelial cancer. Using immunoSEQ multiplex PCR, the repertoire was profiled, and TCRdb retains in-frame clones only, with some absent. The data hold 55,000 to 70,000 clones, with 82% observed a single time. The source was PBMCs, collected around atezolizumab (anti-PD-L1) treatment. The receptors were sampled from a man in his sixties or seventies with urothelial cancer.

The chain has TRBV27 and TRBJ2-3; 14 nucleotides agree with TRBD2. Germline V lookup: CDR1 MNHEY, CDR2 SMNVEV (reference sequence). This CDR3 has 16 amino acids. Trimming removed 3 bases from V and 8 bases from J; junction bases left unmatched: 7. CDR3 in amino acids: CASSFRGLAGDVTQYF. CDR3 bases: TGTGCCAGCAGTTTTAGGGGACTAGCGGGGGACGTTACGCAGTATTTT.

This rearrangement joins TRBV30 to TRBJ1-1; 8 bases fit TRBD1. Germline-derived CDR1 and CDR2 are GTSNPN and SVGIG (reference sequence). After removal of 6 bases from V and 3 bases from J, the junction contained 6 bases not matched to a gene. There are 13 residues in the CDR3. CDR3 bases: TGTGCCTGTTCGGGACAGGTCGACACTGAAGCTTTCTTT. Amino acid sequence: CACSGQVDTEAFF.

The chain joins TRBV11-3 to TRBJ2-1, with 7 bases lining up with TRBD2. The CDR3 loop spans 13 amino acids. CDR1 is SGHNT and CDR2 is YENEEA in the germline V gene. J gave up 13 bases and V 4 bases, and 10 bases lay outside the gene matches. In DNA, the CDR3 is TGTGCCAGCAGCTCCCCCGGGACTATAGGTCAGTTCTTC. Protein sequence: CASSSPGTIGQFF.

The CDR3 region is CAWSVLEGNTIYF. In DNA form, the CDR3 reads TGTGCCTGGAGTGTACTCGAAGGAAACACCATATATTTT. This chain links TRBV30 with TRBJ1-3; D is unresolved. Trimming stripped 0 bases from V and 4 bases from J, with 7 bases between. The CDR3 has 13 amino acids. Per the germline V gene, CDR1 is GTSNPN and CDR2 is SVGIG (reference sequence).

V usage is TRBV4-1 and J usage is TRBJ2-7; D might be TRBD1 (6 bases). From germline, CDR1 is MGHRA and CDR2 YSYEKL. The CDR3 consists of 14 residues. V dropped 4 bases and J dropped 5 bases, with 15 bases sitting between them. CDR3 coding DNA: TGCGCCAGCAGCCGGGCAGGGGTTACGGACGAGCAGTACTTC. It codes for CASSRAGVTDEQYF.

This clone was counted a single time. This sequence joins TRBV5-1 and TRBJ2-2, with 9 positions matching TRBD2. The ends lost 2 bases at V and 4 bases at J; junction bases unmatched: 3. The CDR3 length is 15 residues. The germline gives CDR1 SGHRS, CDR2 YFSETQ. CDR3 nucleotides: TGCGCCAGCAGCTTTAGCGGGAGCGGCACCGGGGAGCTGTTTTTT. Protein product: CASSFSGSGTGELFF.

The chain carries TRBV5-4 and TRBJ2-7; 10 bases fit TRBD2. V lost 7 bases to trimming and J lost 5 bases; unmatched junction nucleotides: 9. In germline, CDR1 is SGHNT, CDR2 YYREEE (reference sequence). The CDR3 runs 14 residues. The CDR3 is CASGLAGALHEQYF. DNA of the CDR3: TGTGCCAGCGGTCTAGCGGGAGCACTCCACGAGCAGTACTTC.

The chain has TRBV5-1 and TRBJ1-2; TRBD1 matches 8 bases. This CDR3 is 15 amino acids long. In germline, CDR1 is SGHRS, CDR2 YFSETQ. V trimming: 0 bases; J trimming: 5 bases; junction bases outside the gene matches: 6. This CDR3 reads CASSLGAGQGYGYTF. CDR3 nucleotide sequence: TGCGCCAGCAGCTTGGGTGCCGGACAGGGATATGGCTACACCTTC.

This chain connects TRBV18 to TRBJ2-1; possible D gene TRBD2, 6 bases. The CDR3 spans 14 residues. Trimming removed 3 bases at V and 8 bases at J, with 14 bases between. Germline V gene sequence: CDR1 KGHSH, CDR2 LQKENI. This chain's CDR3 is CASSPRLGRDEQFF. In nucleotides, the CDR3 is TGTGCCAGCTCACCTCGACTAGGTAGGGATGAGCAGTTCTTC.

The chain carries TRBV15 and TRBJ2-2; the D gene is possibly TRBD2 (6 bases). V dropped 1 base and J dropped 0 bases, with 9 bases sitting between them. CDR1 LNHNV and CDR2 YYDKDF come from the germline V gene (reference sequence). The CDR3 covers 16 residues. The CDR3 nucleotides read TGTGCCACCAGCAGAGCCTGGGGGGCGAACACCGGGGAGCTGTTTTTT. Its protein is CATSRAWGANTGELFF.

The genes are TRBV6-5 and TRBJ2-7, with 7 bases lining up with TRBD1. This CDR3 spans 14 amino acids. The germline V gene has CDR1 MNHEY and CDR2 SVGAGI. The V segment lost 5 bases and the J segment 5 bases; nucleotides outside the gene matches: 9. The CDR3, as DNA: TGTGCCAGCAGTCGAAGCAGGGGGATGAACGAGCAGTACTTC. It encodes CASSRSRGMNEQYF.

The chain links TRBV2 to TRBJ2-2, with a possible D match to TRBD2 (6 bases). The CDR3 covers 15 residues. Germline V gene sequence: CDR1 SNHLY, CDR2 FYNNEI. V dropped 7 bases and J dropped 3 bases, with 15 bases sitting between them. The CDR3 reads CASKPGDGYTGELFF. The CDR3 bases are TGTGCCAGCAAGCCGGGGGACGGATACACCGGGGAGCTGTTTTTT.

This clone was detected once. The V call is TRBV20-1, the J call TRBJ1-3; D not resolved. V shed 4 bases and J shed 4 bases, with 5 bases lying between them. Germline CDR1 and CDR2: DFQATT and SNEGSKA (reference sequence). The CDR3 totals 11 residues. The CDR3 loop reads CSAIKGNTIYF. The CDR3 region has the DNA TGCAGTGCTATTAAAGGAAACACCATATATTTT.

This chain connects TRBV19 to TRBJ2-4; 9 bases align to TRBD2. This CDR3 has 16 amino acids. Germline V CDR1 and CDR2: LNHDA, SQIVND (reference sequence). V lost 5 bases and J lost 0; bases outside the gene matches: 5. The DNA of the CDR3 is TGTGCCAGTAGTGGAGCTAGCGGGATAGCCAAAAACATTCAGTACTTC. This codes for CASSGASGIAKNIQYF.

CDR3 loop: CASSIEEGVYEQYF. In DNA, the CDR3 is TGTGCCAGTAGTATAGAGGAAGGGGTCTACGAGCAGTACTTC. The chain is built from TRBV19 and TRBJ2-7; D is perhaps TRBD1 (5 bases). With 0 bases removed from V and 3 bases from J, the gap between germline ends came to 9 bases. Germline V gene sequence: CDR1 LNHDA, CDR2 SQIVND (reference sequence). CDR3 length: 14 residues. The whole variable domain, remainder taken from reference TRBV19 and TRBJ2-7, is DGGITQSPKYLFRKEGQNVTLSCEQNLNHDAMYWYRQDPGQGLRLIYYSQIVNDFQKGDIAEGYSVSREKKESFPLTVTSAQKNPTAFYLCASSIEEGVYEQYFGPGTRLTVT.

There are a few counts of this clone. The CDR3 region is CASRPHGGGLDEQFF. CDR3 in DNA: TGTGCCAGCAGGCCGCACGGGGGGGGGCTGGATGAGCAGTTCTTC. The V gene is TRBV28, the J gene TRBJ2-1, with 8 bases that match TRBD2. V lost 6 bases, J lost 8 bases, and 12 bases stayed unmatched. The CDR3 runs to 15 residues. Looked up from germline, CDR1 is MDHEN and CDR2 is SYDVKM.

Only one count was recorded for this clone. The chain carries TRBV29-1 and TRBJ1-1; tentative D call: TRBD1 (5 bases). The germline V gene encodes CDR1 SQVTM and CDR2 ANQGSEA. The CDR3 contains 11 residues. V dropped 2 bases and J dropped 6 bases, with 7 bases sitting between them. CDR3 in amino acids: CSVETGPEAFF. The CDR3 region has the DNA TGCAGCGTTGAAACAGGCCCTGAAGCTTTCTTT. Drawing the rest from reference TRBV29-1 and TRBJ1-1, the complete variable domain is SAVISQKPSRDICQRGTSLTIQCQVDSQVTMMFWYRQQPGQSLTLIATANQGSEATYESGFVIDKFPISRPNLTFSTLTVSNMSPEDSSIYLCSVETGPEAFFGQGTRLTVV.

The gene calls are TRBV5-6 and TRBJ2-7; D might be TRBD1 (6 bases). V lost 4 bases and J lost 2, with 7 bases in between. The CDR3 runs 12 residues. Germline lookup yields CDR1 SGHDT and CDR2 YYEEEE. The chain's CDR3 is CASSGDTYEQYF. The CDR3 DNA reads TGTGCCAGCAGCGGGGACACCTACGAGCAGTACTTC.

The rearrangement links TRBV7-6 to TRBJ2-1, with TRBD1 matching 8 bases. J was trimmed by 5 bases and V by 4 bases; bases with no gene match: 10. This CDR3 has 16 amino acids. In germline, CDR1 is SGHVS, CDR2 FNYEAQ. DNA of the CDR3: TGTGCCAGCAGCTCTACCGGGACAGGTGGCCACAATGAGCAGTTCTTC. Amino acids: CASSSTGTGGHNEQFF.

The chain has TRBV21-1 and TRBJ2-1; the D call TRBD2 from the table was never checked on the DNA. TRBV21-1 is noted as a pseudogene. The CDR3 sequence is 17 residues long. CDR3 sequence (DNA): TGTGCCAGCAGCAAAAAACCTTTACGGGTATCCTACAATGAGCAGTTCTTC. Its protein is CASSKKPLRVSYNEQFF.